This T cell receptor (beta chain) was captured in a study of T cell responses to AZD1222 COVID-19 vaccine (dated by TCRdb to the early 2020s). Study-wide context: AZD1222 recipients given second doses at about 4 weeks or at about 12 weeks were pooled, since spike-specific TCR depth and breadth were not found to differ between the two schedules. A total of 233 trial participants underwent TCR sequencing, of whom about 200 had received two doses of AZD1222 and 26 had received two doses of the MenACWY control vaccine. Trial participants were enrolled by age into subgroups of 18-55, 56-69 and 70-plus years, and around 150, 28 and 57 TCR-sequenced participants, respectively, were included in these subgroups. The full study reports these points: No day 14 peak-response samples were available, so repertoires were characterized only after the peak T cell response. CD4 TCRs associated with the vaccine covered the entire spike protein, and the dominant responses were in regions 160-218 and 743-854. Conclusions about previously exposed vaccinees were limited because only six AZD1222 recipients were SARS-CoV-2 seropositive at baseline. Reportedly, almost half of the unique spike-specific TCRs recognized epitopes lying outside the regions that are mutated in the B.1.351 and B.1.1.7 variants. After two AZD1222 doses, both the breadth and the depth of spike-specific TCRs were significantly higher than at day 0 and than in MenACWY recipients. Most participants were white British and females outnumbered males, and the authors suggested that clonal diversity may have been underestimated. In the small 56-69-year group, the increase in depth fell short of significance, most likely because of low power.

As concerns this clone: Its antigen is currently not known. No much larger clonotype is one base removed from it; base qualities were not supplied.

The CDR3 regions of human TCRbeta chains were analyzed by immunosequencing. The source study handled its data this way. Repertoire TCRs were checked for matches against a reference library of SARS-CoV-2-specific TCRs that had been generated using the MIRA antigen-specificity platform. Breadth meant the fraction of unique TCRs that were SARS-CoV-2-associated, whereas depth meant the fraction of total T cells that were SARS-CoV-2-associated. Using the MIRA data, each spike-specific TCR was mapped to the spike region that the TCR reacts to and placed in a CD4 or CD8 class. Log10-transformed breadth and depth values were compared by one-way ANOVA with Sidak's multiple comparisons tests. The table comes from immuneACCESS by way of TCRdb, which keeps in-frame sequences with V and J called. Part of the clones is missing from these tables; in studies checked, under half for an unresolved V gene and the rest for unknown reasons. V, J and clone size were drawn from that table, and D and trimming were deduced from the DNA. The sample contains 100,000 to 130,000 clones, approximately 86% of them found a single time. In total, the top ten clones hold 3.5% to 4.5% of the sample.

Sample time point, as interpreted from the label and publication: baseline before first vaccination. The vaccinee samples were drawn from two UK trials, COV001 and COV002, one of which was a single-blind randomized controlled phase 2/3 trial testing AZD1222 (ChAdOx1 nCoV-19) in healthy adults. For TCRbeta chain sequencing, PBMC samples from trial participants were taken at day 0 and at day 28 after the second dose. Sequencing was performed on peripheral blood, taken on day 0 of AZD1222 vaccination. This TCR came from an adult in good health.

CDR3 loop: CASSSPEAGTKTEAFF. Here is the DNA: TGTGCCAGCAGCTCCCCCGAGGCCGGGACGAAAACTGAAGCTTTCTTT. The chain links TRBV7-9 with TRBJ1-1; perhaps TRBD1 is the D gene, with 5 bases matching. Reading from cysteine to phenylalanine, the CDR3 counts 16 amino acids. Only the CDR3 region is kept as DNA, spanning 48 bases read in frame from base 1. CDR1 and CDR2, per the germline V gene (reference sequence), are SEHNR and FQNEAQ. V was cut back by 4 bases and J by 5 bases, leaving a gap of 20 bases between them.